Given below is one TCR beta chain in context. Peripheral blood was drawn, approximately 9.7 milliliters per donor. The data stem from a study of blood T cells in healthy people across ages. Sample-barcoded 5' priming and a J-beta primer mix drove a second PCR of 7 to 11 cycles. From the 5' RACE reads, TCRdb called clonotypes with MiXCR, one entry per CDR3 protein. The sample yields roughly 1.5 million distinct CDR3 sequences, approximately 39% seen once. With 0 bases removed from V and 3 bases from J, the gap between germline ends came to 11 bases. CDR3 size: 14 residues. Germline-derived CDR1 and CDR2 are GTSNPN and SVGIG (reference sequence).

The V and J genes are TRBV30 and TRBJ2-5; no reliable D call. The specimen was blood. This TCR was recovered from a woman aged 18-30 years in good health. CDR3 coding DNA: TGTGCCTGGAGTGTAACTTGGGTTGAAGAGACCCAGTACTTC. Its translation: CAWSVTWVEETQYF.